This T cell receptor beta chain was recovered during a study of blood T cells in healthy people across ages. Overall study results and limits: PBMCs that were unsorted prevented a conclusive naive versus antigen-experienced comparison.

This CDR3 is 15 amino acids long. The V segment lost 3 bases and the J segment 1 base; nucleotides outside the gene matches: 4. CDR1 SGHTA and CDR2 FQGNSA come from the germline V gene. In its sample, this clonotype was seen a few times. Its antigen is still unknown. Peripheral blood, roughly 9.1 milliliters per donor, was collected. A second about 7 to 12 cycle PCR used barcoded and J-beta primers. Each cDNA molecule was tagged by a template-switch adaptor with 12 random nucleotides. TCRdb passed the 5' RACE reads through MiXCR, listing each CDR3 protein once. This table holds about 640,000 distinct CDR3 sequences, about 54% found once.

The sequence came from a man in his sixties in good health. The sample consisted of blood. The chain carries TRBV7-2 and TRBJ2-5; the match to TRBD2 covers 8 bases. The CDR3 loop reads CASSFIAGRQETQYF. The DNA for the CDR3 is TGTGCCAGCAGCTTCATAGCGGGGCGCCAAGAGACCCAGTACTTC.